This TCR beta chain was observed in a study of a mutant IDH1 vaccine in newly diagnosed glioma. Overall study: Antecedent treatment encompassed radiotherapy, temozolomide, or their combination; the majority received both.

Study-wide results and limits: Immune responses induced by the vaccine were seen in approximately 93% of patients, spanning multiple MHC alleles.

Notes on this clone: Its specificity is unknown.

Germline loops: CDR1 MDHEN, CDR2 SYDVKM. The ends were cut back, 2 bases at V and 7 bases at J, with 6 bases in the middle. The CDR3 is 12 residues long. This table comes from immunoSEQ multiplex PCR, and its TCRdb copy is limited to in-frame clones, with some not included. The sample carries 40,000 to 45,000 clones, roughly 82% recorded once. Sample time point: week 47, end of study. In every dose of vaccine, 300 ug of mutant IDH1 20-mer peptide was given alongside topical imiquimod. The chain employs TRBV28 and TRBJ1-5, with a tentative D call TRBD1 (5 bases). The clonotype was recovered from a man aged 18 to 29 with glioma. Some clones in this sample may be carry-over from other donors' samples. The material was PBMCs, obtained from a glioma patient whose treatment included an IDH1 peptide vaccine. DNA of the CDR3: TGTGCCAGCAGTTTAGGGGGACAGCCCCAGCATTTT. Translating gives CASSLGGQPQHF.